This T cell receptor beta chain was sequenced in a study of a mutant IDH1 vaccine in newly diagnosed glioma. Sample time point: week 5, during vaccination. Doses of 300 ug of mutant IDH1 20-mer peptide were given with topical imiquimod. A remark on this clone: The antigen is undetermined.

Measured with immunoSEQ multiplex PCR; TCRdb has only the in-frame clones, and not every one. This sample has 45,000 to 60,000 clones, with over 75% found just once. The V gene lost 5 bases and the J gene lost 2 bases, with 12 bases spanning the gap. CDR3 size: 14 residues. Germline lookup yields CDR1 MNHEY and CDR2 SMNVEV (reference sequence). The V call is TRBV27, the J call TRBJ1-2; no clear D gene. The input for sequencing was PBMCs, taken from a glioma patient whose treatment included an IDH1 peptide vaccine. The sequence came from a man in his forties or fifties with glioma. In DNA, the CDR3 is TGTGCCAGCAGTACTTACGTGGGAAACTATGGCTACACCTTC. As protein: CASSTYVGNYGYTF.